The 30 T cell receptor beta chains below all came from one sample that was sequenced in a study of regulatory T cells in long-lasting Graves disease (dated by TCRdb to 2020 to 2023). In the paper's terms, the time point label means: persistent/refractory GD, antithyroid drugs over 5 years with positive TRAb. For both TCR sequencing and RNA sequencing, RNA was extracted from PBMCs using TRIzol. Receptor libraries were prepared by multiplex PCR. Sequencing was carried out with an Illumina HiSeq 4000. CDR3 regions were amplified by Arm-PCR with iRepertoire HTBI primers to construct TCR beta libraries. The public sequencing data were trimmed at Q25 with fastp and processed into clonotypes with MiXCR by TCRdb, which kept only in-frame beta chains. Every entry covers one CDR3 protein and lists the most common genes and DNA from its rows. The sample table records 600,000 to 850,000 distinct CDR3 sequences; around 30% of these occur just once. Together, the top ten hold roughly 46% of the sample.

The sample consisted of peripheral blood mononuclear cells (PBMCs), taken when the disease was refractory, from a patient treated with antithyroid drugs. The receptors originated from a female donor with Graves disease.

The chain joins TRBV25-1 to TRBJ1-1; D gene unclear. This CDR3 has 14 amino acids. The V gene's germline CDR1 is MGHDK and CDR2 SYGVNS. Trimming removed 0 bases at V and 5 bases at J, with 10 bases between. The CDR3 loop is CASSEYSGGTEAFF. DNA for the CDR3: TGTGCCAGCAGTGAATACTCAGGAGGAACTGAAGCTTTCTTT. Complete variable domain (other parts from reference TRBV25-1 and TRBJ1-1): EADIYQTPRYLVIGTGKKITLECSQTMGHDKMYWYQQDPGMELHLIHYSYGVNSTEKGDLSSESTVSRIRTEHFPLTLESARPSHTSQYLCASSEYSGGTEAFFGQGTRLTVV.

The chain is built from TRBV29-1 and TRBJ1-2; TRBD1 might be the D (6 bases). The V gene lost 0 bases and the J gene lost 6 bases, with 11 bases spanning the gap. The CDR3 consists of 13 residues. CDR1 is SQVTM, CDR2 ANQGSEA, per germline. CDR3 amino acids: CSVEDPRGNGYTF. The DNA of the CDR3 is TGCAGCGTTGAAGATCCCAGGGGAAATGGCTACACCTTC.

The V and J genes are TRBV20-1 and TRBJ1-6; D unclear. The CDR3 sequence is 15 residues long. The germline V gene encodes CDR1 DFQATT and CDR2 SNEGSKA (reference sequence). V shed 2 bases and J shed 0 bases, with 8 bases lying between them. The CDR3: CSARRDSSYNSPLHF. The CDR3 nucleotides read TGCAGTGCTAGAAGGGATAGCTCCTATAATTCACCCCTCCACTTT.

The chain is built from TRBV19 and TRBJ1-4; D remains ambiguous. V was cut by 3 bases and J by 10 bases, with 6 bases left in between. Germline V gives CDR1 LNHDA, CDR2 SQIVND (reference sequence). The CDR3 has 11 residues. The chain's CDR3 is CASSIAGKLFF. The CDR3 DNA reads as TGTGCCAGTAGTATCGCCGGAAAACTGTTTTTT.

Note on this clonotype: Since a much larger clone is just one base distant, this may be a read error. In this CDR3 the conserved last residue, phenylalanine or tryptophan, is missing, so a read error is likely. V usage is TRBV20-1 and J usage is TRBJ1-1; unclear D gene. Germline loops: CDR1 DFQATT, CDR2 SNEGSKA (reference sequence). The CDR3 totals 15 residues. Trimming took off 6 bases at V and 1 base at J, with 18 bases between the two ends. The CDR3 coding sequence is TGCAGTGCCGCTAGGAGTGCGGGCGGGAACACTGAAGCTTTCTCT. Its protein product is CSAARSAGGNTEAFS.

The CDR3 here is CASSAGTSYGYTF. CDR3 coding DNA: TGTGCCAGCAGCGCCGGGACTTCTTATGGCTACACCTTC. The genes are TRBV7-3 and TRBJ1-2; possible D gene TRBD1, 5 bases. Germline V gene sequence: CDR1 SGHTA, CDR2 FQGTGA. Trimming stripped 5 bases from V and 5 bases from J, with 12 bases between. CDR3 length: 13 residues.

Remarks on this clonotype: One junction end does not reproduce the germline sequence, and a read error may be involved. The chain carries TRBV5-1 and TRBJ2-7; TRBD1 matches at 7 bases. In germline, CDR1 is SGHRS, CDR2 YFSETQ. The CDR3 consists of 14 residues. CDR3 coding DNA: TGCGCCAGCAGATTGGGACAGTCTACCTACGAGCAGTACTTC. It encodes CASRLGQSTYEQYF.

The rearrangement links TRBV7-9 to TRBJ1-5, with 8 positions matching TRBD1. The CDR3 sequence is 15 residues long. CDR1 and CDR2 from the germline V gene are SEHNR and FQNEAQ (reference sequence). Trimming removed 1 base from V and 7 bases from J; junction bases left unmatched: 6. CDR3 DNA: TGTGCCAGCAGCTTAGACGGGACAGGAGTGCAGCCCCAGCATTTT. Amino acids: CASSLDGTGVQPQHF.

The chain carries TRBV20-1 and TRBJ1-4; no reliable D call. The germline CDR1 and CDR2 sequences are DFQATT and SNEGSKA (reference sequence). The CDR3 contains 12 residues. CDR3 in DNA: TGCAGCCCCTACACAACTAATGAAAAACTGTTTTTT. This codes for CSPYTTNEKLFF.

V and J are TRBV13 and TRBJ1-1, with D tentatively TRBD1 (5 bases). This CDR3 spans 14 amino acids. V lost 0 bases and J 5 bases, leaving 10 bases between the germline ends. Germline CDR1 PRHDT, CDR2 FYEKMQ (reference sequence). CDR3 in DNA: TGTGCCAGCAGCTTAGGCTGGGGGGAGACTGAAGCTTTCTTT. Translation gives CASSLGWGETEAFF.

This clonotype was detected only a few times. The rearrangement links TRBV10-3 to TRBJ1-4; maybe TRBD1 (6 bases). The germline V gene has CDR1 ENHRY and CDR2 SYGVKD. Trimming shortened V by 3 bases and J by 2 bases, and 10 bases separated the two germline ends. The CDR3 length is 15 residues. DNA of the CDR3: TGTGCCATCAGTGATATGGGGGGCACTAATGAAAAACTGTTTTTT. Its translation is CAISDMGGTNEKLFF.

The CDR3 loop is CASRPSGQTTNEQFF. CDR3 DNA sequence: TGTGCCAGCAGACCTAGCGGGCAAACGACCAATGAGCAGTTCTTC. The chain is built from TRBV5-4 and TRBJ2-1, with 8 bases matching TRBD2. The junction had 10 bases not matched to a gene; V was cut back by 5 bases and J by 6 bases. Germline values: CDR1 SGHNT, CDR2 YYREEE (reference sequence). The CDR3 extends over 15 amino acids.

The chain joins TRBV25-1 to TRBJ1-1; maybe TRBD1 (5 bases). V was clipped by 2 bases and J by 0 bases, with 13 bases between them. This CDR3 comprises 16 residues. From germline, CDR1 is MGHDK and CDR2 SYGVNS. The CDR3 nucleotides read TGTGCCAGCAGTGAACTGACGGGACCTATGAACACTGAAGCTTTCTTT. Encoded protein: CASSELTGPMNTEAFF.

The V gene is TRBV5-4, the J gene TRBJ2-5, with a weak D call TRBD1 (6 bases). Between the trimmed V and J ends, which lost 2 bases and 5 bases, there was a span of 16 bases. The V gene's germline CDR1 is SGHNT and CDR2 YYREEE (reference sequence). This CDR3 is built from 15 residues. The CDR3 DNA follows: TGTGCCAGCAGCTTCGACTCGGCAGGGGCGGAGACCCAGTACTTC. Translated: CASSFDSAGAETQYF.

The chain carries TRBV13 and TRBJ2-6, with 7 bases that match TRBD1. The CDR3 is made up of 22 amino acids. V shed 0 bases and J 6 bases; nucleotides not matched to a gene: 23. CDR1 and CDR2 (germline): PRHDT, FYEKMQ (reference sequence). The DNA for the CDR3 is TGTGCCAGCAGCTTAGGGGGCGAGGTGGGACAGCCCTTCTTAGGTGTGGCCAACGTCCTGACTTTC. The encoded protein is CASSLGGEVGQPFLGVANVLTF.

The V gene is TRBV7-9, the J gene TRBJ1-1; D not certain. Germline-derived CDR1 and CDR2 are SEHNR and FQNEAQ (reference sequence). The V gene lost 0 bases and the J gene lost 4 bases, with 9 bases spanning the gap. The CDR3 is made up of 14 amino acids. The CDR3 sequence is CASSLARGSTEAFF. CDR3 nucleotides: TGTGCCAGCAGCTTAGCGCGGGGTAGCACTGAAGCTTTCTTT.

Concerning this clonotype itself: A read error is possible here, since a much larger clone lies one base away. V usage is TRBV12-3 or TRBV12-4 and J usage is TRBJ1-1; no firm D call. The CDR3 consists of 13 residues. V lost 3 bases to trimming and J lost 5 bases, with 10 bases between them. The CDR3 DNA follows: TGTGCCAGCAGTTTGGGTTCGAAGACTGAAGCTTTCTTT. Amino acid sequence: CASSLGSKTEAFF.

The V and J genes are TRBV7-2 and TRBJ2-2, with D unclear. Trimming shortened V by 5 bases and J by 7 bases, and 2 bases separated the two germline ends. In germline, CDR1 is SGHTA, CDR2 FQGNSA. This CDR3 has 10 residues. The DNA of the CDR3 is TGTGCCAGCAGCAACGGGGAGCTGTTTTTT. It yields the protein CASSNGELFF.

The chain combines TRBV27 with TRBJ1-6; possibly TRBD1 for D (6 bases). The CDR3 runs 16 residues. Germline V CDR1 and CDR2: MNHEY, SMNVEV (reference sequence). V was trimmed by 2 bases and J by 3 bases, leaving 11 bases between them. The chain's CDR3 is CASSLGGAFYNSPLHF. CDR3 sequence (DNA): TGTGCCAGCAGTTTAGGGGGCGCGTTCTATAATTCACCCCTCCACTTT.

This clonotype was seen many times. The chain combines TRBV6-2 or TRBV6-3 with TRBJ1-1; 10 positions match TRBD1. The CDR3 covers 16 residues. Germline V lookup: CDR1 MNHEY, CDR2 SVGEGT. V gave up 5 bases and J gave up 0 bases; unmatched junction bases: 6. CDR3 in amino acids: CASSDWTGGVNTEAFF. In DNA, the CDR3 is TGTGCCAGCAGTGATTGGACAGGGGGGGTGAACACTGAAGCTTTCTTT.

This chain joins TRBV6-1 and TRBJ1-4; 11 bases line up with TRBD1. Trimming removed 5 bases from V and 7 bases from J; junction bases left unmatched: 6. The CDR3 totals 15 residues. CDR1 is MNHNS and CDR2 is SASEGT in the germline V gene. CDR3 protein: CASSRTGTGGEKLFF. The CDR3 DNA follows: TGTGCCAGCAGTCGAACCGGGACAGGGGGTGAAAAACTGTTTTTT.

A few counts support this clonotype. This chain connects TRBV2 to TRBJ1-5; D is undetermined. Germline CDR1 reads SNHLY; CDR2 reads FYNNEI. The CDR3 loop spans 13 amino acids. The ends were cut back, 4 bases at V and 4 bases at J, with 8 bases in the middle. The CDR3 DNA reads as TGTGCCAGCAGTGGCTGGGGTAATCAGCCCCAGCATTTT. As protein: CASSGWGNQPQHF.

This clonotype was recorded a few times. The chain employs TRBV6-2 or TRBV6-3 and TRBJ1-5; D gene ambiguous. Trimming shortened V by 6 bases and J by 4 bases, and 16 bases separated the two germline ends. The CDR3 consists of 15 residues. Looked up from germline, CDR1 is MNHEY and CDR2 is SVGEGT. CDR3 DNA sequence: TGTGCCAGCAGCTCCGACCTACAGCCGAATCAGCCCCAGCATTTT. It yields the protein CASSSDLQPNQPQHF.

CDR3 sequence (DNA): TGTGCCAGCAGGGAGAGCGGGTGGTCCTACAATGAGCAGTTCTTC. The encoded protein is CASRESGWSYNEQFF. The rearrangement joins TRBV7-9 to TRBJ2-1; maybe TRBD2 (6 bases). In germline, CDR1 is SEHNR, CDR2 FQNEAQ (reference sequence). The CDR3 loop spans 15 amino acids. The V gene lost 6 bases and the J gene lost 1 base, with 13 bases spanning the gap.

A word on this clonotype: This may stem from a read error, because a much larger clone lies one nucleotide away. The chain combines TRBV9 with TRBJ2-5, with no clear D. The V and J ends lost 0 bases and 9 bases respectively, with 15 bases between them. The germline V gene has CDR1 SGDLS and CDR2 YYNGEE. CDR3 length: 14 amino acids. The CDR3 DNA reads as TGTGCCAGCAGCGTAGGCAGCCCCGGTGAGGCCCAGTACTTC. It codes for CASSVGSPGEAQYF. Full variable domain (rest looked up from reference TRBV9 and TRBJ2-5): DSGVTQTPKHLITATGQRVTLRCSPRSGDLSVYWYQQSLDQGLQFLIQYYNGEERAKGNILERFSAQQFPDLHSELNLSSLELGDSALYFCASSVGSPGEAQYFGPGTRLLVL.

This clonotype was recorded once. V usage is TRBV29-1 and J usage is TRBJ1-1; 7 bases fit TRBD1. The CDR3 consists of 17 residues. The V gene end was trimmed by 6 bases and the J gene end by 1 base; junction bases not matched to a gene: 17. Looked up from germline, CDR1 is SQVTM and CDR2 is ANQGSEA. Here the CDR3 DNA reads TGCAGCGTCCCCGCCAACCTCCGGGGACAGAGGAACACTGAAGCTTTCTTT. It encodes CSVPANLRGQRNTEAFF. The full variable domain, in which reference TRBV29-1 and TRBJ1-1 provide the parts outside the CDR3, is SAVISQKPSRDICQRGTSLTIQCQVDSQVTMMFWYRQQPGQSLTLIATANQGSEATYESGFVIDKFPISRPNLTFSTLTVSNMSPEDSSIYLCSVPANLRGQRNTEAFFGQGTRLTVV.

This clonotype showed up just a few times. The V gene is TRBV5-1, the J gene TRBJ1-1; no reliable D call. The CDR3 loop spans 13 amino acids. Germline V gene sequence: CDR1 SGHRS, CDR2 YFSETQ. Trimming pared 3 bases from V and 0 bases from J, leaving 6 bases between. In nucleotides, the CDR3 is TGCGCCAGCAGCTCGGTATTGAACACTGAAGCTTTCTTT. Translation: CASSSVLNTEAFF.

In DNA form, the CDR3 reads TGCAGTGCTAGTCCCGCGGGAGGGATAAACGAGCAGTACTTC. This translates into CSASPAGGINEQYF. The chain combines TRBV20-1 with TRBJ2-7; 9 nucleotides line up with TRBD2. The germline CDR1 and CDR2 sequences are DFQATT and SNEGSKA (reference sequence). CDR3 length: 14 amino acids. Trimming removed 3 bases from V and 5 bases from J; junction bases left unmatched: 8.

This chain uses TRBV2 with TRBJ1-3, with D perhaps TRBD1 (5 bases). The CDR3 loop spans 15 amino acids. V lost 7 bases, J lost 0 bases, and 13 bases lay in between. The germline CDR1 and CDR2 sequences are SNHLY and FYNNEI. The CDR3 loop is CASIAGTGSGNTIYF. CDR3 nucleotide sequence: TGTGCCAGCATCGCCGGTACAGGCTCTGGAAACACCATATATTTT. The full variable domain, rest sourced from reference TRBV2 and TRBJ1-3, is EPEVTQTPSHQVTQMGQEVILRCVPISNHLYFYWYRQILGQKVEFLVSFYNNEISEKSEIFDDQFSVERPDGSNFTLKIRSTKLEDSAMYFCASIAGTGSGNTIYFGEGSWLTVV.

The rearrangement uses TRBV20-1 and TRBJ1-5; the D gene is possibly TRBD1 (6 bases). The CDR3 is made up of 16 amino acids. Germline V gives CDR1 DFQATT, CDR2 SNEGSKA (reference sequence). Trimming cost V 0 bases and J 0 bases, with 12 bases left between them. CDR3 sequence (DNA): TGCAGTGCTAGAGAGGAGAGGGGGGCTAGCAATCAGCCCCAGCATTTT. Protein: CSAREERGASNQPQHF.